The 26 T cell receptor beta chains given below trace back to one sample, sequenced in a study of T cells expressing NK-cell markers. TCRdb reprocessed the 5' RACE reads and stores each CDR3 protein as one record, lacking DNA. The specimen's table records under 500,000 distinct CDR3 sequences. The sample was blood T cells: a sorted CD56 or NKG2C T cell subset, CD4+ or CD8+ T cells, or bulk PBMC T cells (not recorded which). All receptors derive from a woman between 18 and 70 years old in good health.

The chain couples TRBV29-1 to TRBJ1-1. Germline V lookup: CDR1 SQVTM, CDR2 ANQGSEA. CDR3 length: 14 residues. CDR3 amino acids: CSVDFGGVNTEAFF.

V and J are TRBV12-3 or TRBV12-4 and TRBJ1-3; there is no DNA to check the TCRdb D call of TRBD1. The length of the CDR3 is 11 residues. CDR3 in amino acids: CASSSGHTIYF.

This chain joins TRBV7-2 and TRBJ2-1; there is no DNA to check the TCRdb D call of TRBD1. In germline, CDR1 is SGHTA, CDR2 FQGNSA. This CDR3 has 16 amino acids. The CDR3 spells CASSLAPGRENNEQFF.

This chain uses TRBV7-6 with TRBJ2-2; the D call from TCRdb, TRBD1, cannot be confirmed without DNA. This CDR3 spans 14 amino acids. Germline V gene sequence: CDR1 SGHVS, CDR2 FNYEAQ. The CDR3 here is CASSVNRGPGELFF.

V and J are TRBV14 and TRBJ2-1; there is no DNA to check the TCRdb D call of TRBD2. Germline values: CDR1 SGHDN, CDR2 FVKESK. The CDR3 spans 19 residues. The CDR3 is CASSLEWTSGTRANNEQFF. The full variable domain, its missing parts supplied by reference TRBV14 and TRBJ2-1, is EAGVTQFPSHSVIEKGQTVTLRCDPISGHDNLYWYRRVMGKEIKFLLHFVKESKQDESGMPNNRFLAERTGGTYSTLKVQPAELEDSGVYFCASSLEWTSGTRANNEQFFGPGTRLTVL.

This chain joins TRBV20-1 and TRBJ2-3; checking the TCRdb D call of TRBD1 is not possible without DNA. This CDR3 is built from 15 residues. Germline V gene data show CDR1 as DFQATT and CDR2 as SNEGSKA (reference sequence). This CDR3 reads CSARVLTGGEDTQYF.

The J gene is TRBJ2-2, the V gene TRBV7-2. Per germline, CDR1 SGHTA and CDR2 FQGNSA. This CDR3 has 12 amino acids. CDR3 in amino acids: CASSFFSGELFF.

The chain recombines TRBV12-3 or TRBV12-4 with TRBJ1-6. The CDR3 contains 16 residues. The CDR3 sequence is CASSPDRGSYNSPLHF.

V and J are TRBV20-1 and TRBJ2-1; TCRdb outputs TRBD2, but without DNA this stays unchecked. CDR3 size: 14 residues. CDR1 is DFQATT, CDR2 SNEGSKA, per germline (reference sequence). The CDR3 here is CSARTSGSLYEQFF.

The V and J genes are TRBV18 and TRBJ1-1; with no DNA, the TCRdb D assignment of TRBD1 cannot be verified. The V gene's germline CDR1 is KGHSH and CDR2 LQKENI. The CDR3 length is 15 residues. CDR3 residues: CASSRGDRVNTEAFF.

The rearrangement uses TRBV5-5 and TRBJ2-3; the D call from TCRdb, TRBD1, cannot be confirmed without DNA. The CDR3 sequence is 18 residues long. Per germline, CDR1 SGHKS and CDR2 YYEKEE (reference sequence). CDR3 sequence: CASSLRSETWGGTDTQYF.

The rearrangement uses TRBV12-5 and TRBJ2-3. CDR1 LGHNT and CDR2 FRNRAP come from the germline V gene. CDR3 length equals 14 residues. This CDR3 reads CASGLGLLADTQYF.

V and J are TRBV7-2 and TRBJ2-3. The CDR3 has 12 amino acids. Germline V lookup: CDR1 SGHTA, CDR2 FQGNSA. The CDR3 loop is CASSLRLVTQYF.

The chain is built from TRBV20-1 and TRBJ2-5; the TCRdb D gene call, TRBD1, has no DNA to confirm it. CDR3 length equals 15 residues. From germline, CDR1 is DFQATT and CDR2 SNEGSKA (reference sequence). The CDR3 protein is CSARDRVQGRETQYF.

This chain links TRBV4-1 with TRBJ2-5; as DNA is missing, the TRBD2 call by TCRdb cannot be tested. CDR3 length: 16 amino acids. The germline V gene has CDR1 MGHRA and CDR2 YSYEKL. CDR3 sequence reads: CASSRLSGDFQETQYF.

The gene calls are TRBV20-1 and TRBJ2-7; there is no DNA to check the TCRdb D call of TRBD2. The germline CDR1 and CDR2 sequences are DFQATT and SNEGSKA (reference sequence). The CDR3 sequence is 12 residues long. The CDR3 loop reads CSAPGTSGEQYF.

The CDR3 region is CSARARDRVVAGELFF. The chain combines TRBV20-1 with TRBJ2-2; the D gene TCRdb calls, TRBD1, cannot be checked with no DNA. Germline CDR1 and CDR2: DFQATT and SNEGSKA (reference sequence). The CDR3 is made up of 16 amino acids.

The chain links TRBV20-1 to TRBJ2-1. The CDR3 consists of 13 residues. Germline CDR1 and CDR2: DFQATT and SNEGSKA (reference sequence). CDR3 loop: CSAKVGTYNEQFF.

The chain is built from TRBV5-1 and TRBJ1-1. Germline-derived CDR1 and CDR2 are SGHRS and YFSETQ. CDR3 size: 12 residues. The CDR3 protein is CASTLDWRSAFF.

V and J are TRBV4-3 and TRBJ1-4; TCRdb gives TRBD1 as the D gene, but with no DNA this cannot be confirmed. CDR3 length: 16 residues. Germline V gene sequence: CDR1 LGHNA, CDR2 YSLEER. CDR3 region: CASSQLPGPINEKLFF.

V usage is TRBV20-1 and J usage is TRBJ2-2; the D call from TCRdb, TRBD2, cannot be confirmed without DNA. The germline CDR1 and CDR2 sequences are DFQATT and SNEGSKA (reference sequence). This CDR3 has 14 residues. The chain's CDR3 is CSALQRGGTGELFF.

This chain uses TRBV14 with TRBJ2-1; the D gene TCRdb calls, TRBD2, cannot be checked with no DNA. This CDR3 comprises 13 residues. Germline V lookup: CDR1 SGHDN, CDR2 FVKESK. The CDR3 sequence: CAGRRTGTQEEFF.

The chain recombines TRBV3-1 with TRBJ2-1; TCRdb selects TRBD2, and the lack of DNA leaves this call unchecked. CDR3 length: 15 residues. Germline V CDR1 and CDR2: LGHDT, YNNKEL (reference sequence). The CDR3 loop is CASSQGDFSYNEQFF.

The V and J genes are TRBV7-2 and TRBJ2-3; TCRdb's assignment of TRBD2 cannot be checked, as there is no DNA. The CDR3 length is 17 residues. Germline-derived CDR1 and CDR2 are SGHTA and FQGNSA. CDR3: CASSSVGSGLAADTQYF.

V gene TRBV4-3 combines with J gene TRBJ2-3. This CDR3 has 15 amino acids. Germline V lookup: CDR1 LGHNA, CDR2 YSLEER. The CDR3 reads CASSQDMPTEDTQYF.

V and J are TRBV6-4 and TRBJ2-3. CDR1 MRHNA and CDR2 SNTAGT come from the germline V gene. The CDR3 loop spans 15 amino acids. The CDR3 here is CASRTRPSSTDTLYF.